Listed here is a single T cell receptor (beta chain). It has no known antigen specificity. It has no much larger one-base neighbor in the sample; base qualities were not kept. The CDR3 numbers 15 residues from cysteine through phenylalanine. Of the read, only the CDR3 DNA is kept; its 45 bases are in frame from base 1. V loses 2 bases of germline sequence and J loses 5 bases, and the interval between the two ends is 10 bases. The germline V gene specifies SNHLY as CDR1 and FYNNEI as CDR2. Donors were 39 systemically healthy Caucasian individuals from Russia aged roughly 6 to 95 years. Around 9.7 milliliters of peripheral blood were collected from each donor into EDTA-treated Vacutainer tubes. PBMCs were isolated by Ficoll-Paque density-gradient centrifugation, with at least 7 million obtained per sample. Total RNA was extracted from PBMCs with Trizol reagent, with at least 6 micrograms obtained per sample. The percentages of naive CD45RAhigh/CD27high T cells were determined by flow cytometry on a PBMC aliquot from every donor.

The sample is drawn from a study of blood T cells in healthy people across ages (dated by TCRdb to about 2015). For context, the study as a whole: In model experiments, roughly one uniquely barcoded TCR beta cDNA molecule per two T cells was captured by template switching. The donors were divided into four age groups: young (average around 16 years), middle-aged (roughly 40), aged (about 61) and long-lived (roughly 82). For two donors (one aged 18 to 29 and one aged 80 or older), the study analyzed two additional independent replicas of 1 million unique cDNA reads from the same blood draw. Age-related changes in TCR beta repertoire diversity were measured in the study by deep sequencing normalized with unique cDNA molecular identifiers. Results and caveats for the whole study, not just this receptor: Because donor CMV infection status was unknown, age-related changes in expanded clonotypes were potentially confounded. Estimates of total diversity based on one million sequenced T cells were considered lower bounds and underestimates. Compared with the aged group, the long-lived group had more naive CD4+ T cells, fewer expanded clones and increased TCR diversity, suggesting age selection. Observed TCR beta diversity per million T cells fell roughly linearly with age, and a significant reduction was already apparent by age roughly 40. There was a strong correlation between observed TCR beta diversity and the percentage of naive T cells measured by flow cytometry. Bulk unsorted PBMC profiling prevented conclusive comparison of naive and antigen-experienced compartments.

Libraries came from 5' RACE. The run used an Illumina HiSeq 2500. A second PCR of roughly 7 to 11 cycles was run with a J-beta primer mix and a sample-barcoded 5' primer. A unique molecular identifier was introduced onto each TCR beta cDNA molecule by a template-switch 5' adaptor carrying 12 random nucleotides. Each sample yielded at least 2.5 million CDR3-containing paired-end reads. The Mint cDNA synthesis kit, primed by a TRBC-specific oligonucleotide, was used to synthesize first-strand cDNA from all RNA. Following uracil-DNA glycosylase treatment, all cDNA underwent a first 18-cycle PCR with the universal primers M1SS and BC2_uni_R. Turning to the authors' computational methods: For normalization, 1 million high-quality reads were randomly selected from each sample, with every read carrying a distinct molecular identifier. Reads sharing molecular identifiers were discarded rather than binned into consensus sequences. MiTCR, with a Q25 quality threshold and the strictest error-elimination algorithm, was used for CDR3 identification, clonotype clustering and error correction. A nonparametric unseen species model with Euler transformation was used to estimate lower-bound total TCR beta diversity. TCRdb reworked the public reads: Q25 trimming with fastp, MiXCR clone assembly, productive beta chains retained. Rows merge per CDR3 protein into single entries with the most common DNA and genes. The V and J calls follow TCRdb's processing rather than the paper's. Here the sample has 600,000 to 1,000,000 distinct CDR3 sequences; just under 25% occur a single time. The ten most abundant clones make up approximately 3.7% of the sample.

This sample also belongs to another study, concerning T cells of mothers and their children. Per the second study: The donors were nine systemically healthy Caucasian individuals, made up of three mothers and their six children. cDNA synthesis used all of the extracted RNA, with approximately 1.6 ug of RNA in each 15 ul reaction. In the second PCR, sample barcodes and 2-4 random nucleotides were introduced via the M1S primer. Over 8.5 million TCR beta CDR3 reads were obtained for each mother, and some 3.1 million reads were obtained for each child. Thymic selection shapes the output of TCR recombination in a similar way in related and unrelated pairs, and inherited differences have a minor effect. Normalized repertoire overlap was always found to be slightly, but never significantly, higher in related mother-child pairs than in unrelated mother-child pairs. Persistent microchimeric T cell clones were not detected, at a sensitivity of around 99 clones per million clonotypes. To look for features that set related mother-child pairs apart from unrelated individuals, the researchers ran deep NGS to compare the TCR beta repertoires of mothers and children. On average, the children were roughly 10 +/- 4 years old, while the mothers were about 40 +/- 4 years old. After adapters were ligated using NEBNext reagents, the libraries underwent 100+100 nt paired-end sequencing on an Illumina HiSeq 2000. To prevent cross-contamination, the mother and child libraries were prepared one month apart and sequenced in separate runs. Each donor had between roughly 450,000 and 2,300,000 distinct TCR beta clonotypes identified. Naive TCR beta clonotypes were estimated from low-frequency clonotypes matched to each donor's FACS-determined naive share, without sorting.

The chain joins TRBV2 to TRBJ1-6, with the D segment identity uncertain. Sequencing was performed on blood. The clonotype comes from a boy aged 5-17 years in good health. The nucleotide sequence reads as follows: TGTGCCAGCAGTGAATGGCCCAACAATAATTCACCCCTCCACTTT. Its protein reads: CASSEWPNNNSPLHF.